This record looks at one T cell receptor (beta chain) sequence and its context. Antigen unknown. V lost 4 bases, J lost 4 bases, and 14 bases lay in between. The CDR3 runs to 15 residues. Germline loops: CDR1 LNHDA, CDR2 SQIVND (reference sequence). This sample stems from a study of T cell responses to AZD1222 COVID-19 vaccine. Study-wide results and limits: The repertoires were collected only after the peak T cell response. Nearly half of spike-specific TCRs reportedly target unmutated variant regions. With two AZD1222 doses given, Spike-specific TCR breadth and depth both rose.

Measured with immunoSEQ multiplex PCR; TCRdb has only the in-frame clones, and not every one. The sample consists of roughly 180,000 clones, 87% of them appearing once. This specimen consisted of peripheral blood, obtained on day 0 of AZD1222 vaccination. This TCR was sampled from an adult in good health. The genes are TRBV19 and TRBJ1-5; weak D call: TRBD1 (6 bases). CDR3: CASSTRDINNQPQHF. The CDR3 bases are TGTGCCAGTAGTACCCGGGACATTAATAATCAGCCCCAGCATTTT.